Listed below are T cell receptor beta chains from one sample, sequenced in a study of shared clonotypes between healthy human individuals. TCRdb's copy holds only in-frame clones and misses some; the assay was immunoSEQ multiplex PCR. Of approximately 2.3 million clones detected, more than 85% appear once; the ten largest clones hold about 0.41%. The source material was naive CD4+ T cells from PBMCs. These receptors all stem from a man younger than 30 in good health. Some clones in this sample may be carry-over from other donors' samples. Each CDR3 is given without its conserved first and last residue. Some rows have no size entry. The others give once, few or many, or a class for an expanded clone.

>-|TRBV7-6|TRBJ2-7
ASSSLPGTSGRPEQY
>-|TRBV5-1|TRBJ2-3
ASSLVRVASTDTQY
>-|TRBV9|TRBJ2-6
ASSEHRVAGANVLT
>-|TRBV13|TRBJ1-3
ASRFRGGNTIY
>few|TRBV6-5|TRBJ1-5
ASSYASHNQPQH
>few|TRBV9|TRBJ1-1
ASSVAGANTEAF
>-|TRBV2|TRBJ2-7
ASIKTQSSYEQY
>-|TRBV5-4|TRBJ2-7
ASSLELGPGEQY
>-|TRBV10-3|TRBJ2-7
AIRREMEQY
>-|TRBV19|TRBJ1-5
ASSIAGGRGNQPQH
>-|TRBV7-2|TRBJ2-7
ASRPGASYEQY
>few|TRBV5-1|TRBJ2-2
ASSFLGSKTGELF
>once|TRBV5-4|TRBJ2-7
ASSPGADRASYEQY
>once|TRBV4-3|TRBJ1-1
ASSQDQRGIQAF
>once|TRBV9|TRBJ1-4
ASSVRDGFNEKLF
>-|TRBV4-3|TRBJ1-3
ASSQDPQTEDSGNTIY
>-|TRBV19|TRBJ1-5
ASSHRRPNQPQH
>-|TRBV7-9|TRBJ1-1
ASSPDPGQGASDTEAF
>-|TRBV11-2|TRBJ2-5
ASSSGTSGRAGETQY
>-|TRBV5-1|TRBJ2-2
ASSGGDGTGELF
>-|TRBV19|TRBJ1-5
ASRGQGDPQPQH
>once|TRBV13|TRBJ1-1
ASSTTDGIRGGTEAF
>once|TRBV7-8|TRBJ1-1
ASDILGWSTEAF
>-|TRBV7-9|TRBJ2-5
ASSLYGSGETQY
>-|TRBV19|TRBJ2-6
ASSARQSSSGANVLT
>once|TRBV27|TRBJ2-4
ASSPSGTHKNIQY
>-|TRBV5-1|TRBJ2-1
ASSRTGESYNEQF
>-|TRBV28|TRBJ2-3
ASSFSAGGVDTQY
>-|TRBV4-2|TRBJ2-2
ASSPLTGAANTGELF
>once|TRBV10-3|TRBJ2-7
AISDPSQGGLYEQY
>-|TRBV5-1|TRBJ1-1
ASSLEGRGLEAF
>-|TRBV28|TRBJ1-2
ASTQSASYGYT
>-|TRBV9|TRBJ2-5
ASSVFGRGIGETQY
>-|TRBV19|TRBJ2-3
ASSSLPQGRQDTQY
>-|TRBV15|TRBJ1-2
ATSSGTGAGYT
>-|TRBV15|TRBJ2-2
ATSSGTSGRATGELF
>-|TRBV7-3|TRBJ2-2
ASSPPLRRGGFPGTGELF